This entry lists 9 T cell receptor beta chains sequenced from one sample in a study of T cells in Graves' hyperthyroidism and ophthalmopathy. RNA transcripts provided the source from which TCR beta CDR3 regions were amplified. Using the HTBI primer set, a first-round RT-PCR was run on the TCR CDR3. TCRdb re-called the multiplex PCR reads through MiXCR, storing one row per CDR3 protein. Of about 660,000 distinct CDR3 sequences in the sample, about 45% are singletons; the top ten hold under 8%. Source material: peripheral blood or thyroid tissue (not recorded which). These receptors originate from an adult man with Graves' disease, either hyperthyroidism or ophthalmopathy (not recorded which).

The gene calls are TRBV7-9 and TRBJ2-2; 8 positions match TRBD1. The V gene end was trimmed by 6 bases and the J gene end by 7 bases; junction bases not matched to a gene: 7. The CDR3 contains 14 residues. Germline V gene sequence: CDR1 SEHNR, CDR2 FQNEAQ (reference sequence). The CDR3, as DNA: TGTGCCAGCAGGAGAGGACAGGGAAACGGGGAGCTGTTTTTT. Its protein is CASRRGQGNGELFF.

Points on this clonotype: As the CDR3 is not closed by the conserved phenylalanine or tryptophan, this likely results from a read error. The DNA is omitted, as the CDR3 cannot be located on it reliably, and the CDR3 follows TCRdb's listing. This CDR3 is CASSGLSP. The genes are TRBV7-9 and TRBJ2-5; no DNA check was done on the table's D call, TRBD2. The CDR3 is 8 amino acids long, termini counted. Germline CDR1 is SEHNR and CDR2 is FQNEAQ (reference sequence).

The chain uses TRBV2 and TRBJ1-3; D is uncertain. This CDR3 comprises 14 residues. V was shortened by 4 bases and J by 4 bases, with 11 bases between the two germline ends. In germline, CDR1 is SNHLY, CDR2 FYNNEI. For the CDR3, the DNA is TGTGCCAGCAGTGCTTCGGTCGCCGGAAACACCATATATTTT. Translating it yields CASSASVAGNTIYF.

V gene TRBV7-9 combines with J gene TRBJ2-7, with D possibly called TRBD1 or TRBD2 (5 bases each). Trimming cost V 5 bases and J 2 bases, with 16 bases left between them. Germline-derived CDR1 and CDR2 are SEHNR and FQNEAQ (reference sequence). The CDR3 runs 15 residues. The CDR3 is CASSPGAAETYEQYF. The CDR3 coding sequence is TGTGCCAGCAGCCCCGGGGCAGCAGAGACCTACGAGCAGTACTTC.

V is TRBV7-2 and J is TRBJ1-2; 7 positions agree with TRBD1. Germline V gives CDR1 SGHTA, CDR2 FQGNSA. This CDR3 has 16 amino acids. Trimming at V came to 5 bases and at J to 2 bases, leaving 11 bases not matched to a gene. CDR3 sequence: CASSRQGGKLNYGYTF. The CDR3 coding sequence is TGTGCCAGCAGCCGCCAGGGGGGGAAGCTGAACTATGGCTACACCTTC. The full variable domain, rest sourced from reference TRBV7-2 and TRBJ1-2, is GAGVSQSPSNKVTEKGKDVELRCDPISGHTALYWYRQSLGQGLEFLIYFQGNSAPDKSGLPSDRFSAERTGGSVSTLTIQRTQQEDSAVYLCASSRQGGKLNYGYTFGSGTRLTVV.

The J gene is TRBJ1-2, the V gene TRBV19, with D unresolved. The CDR3 loop spans 15 amino acids. CDR1 and CDR2 from the germline V gene are LNHDA and SQIVND (reference sequence). Trimming removed 5 bases at V and 2 bases at J, with 15 bases between. The CDR3 spells CASSPAAGSNYGYTF. As DNA, the CDR3 is TGTGCCAGTAGTCCTGCCGCAGGCTCAAACTATGGCTACACCTTC. The full variable domain, rest sourced from reference TRBV19 and TRBJ1-2, is DGGITQSPKYLFRKEGQNVTLSCEQNLNHDAMYWYRQDPGQGLRLIYYSQIVNDFQKGDIAEGYSVSREKKESFPLTVTSAQKNPTAFYLCASSPAAGSNYGYTFGSGTRLTVV.

The chain has TRBV9 and TRBJ1-2, with 7 nucleotides matching TRBD1. Unmatched junction bases numbered 5, after V lost 3 bases and J lost 0 bases. Germline values: CDR1 SGDLS, CDR2 YYNGEE. This CDR3 has 15 residues. The CDR3 DNA follows: TGTGCCAGCAGCGAGGGACAGACATCTAACTATGGCTACACCTTC. Amino acids: CASSEGQTSNYGYTF.

As regards this clonotype: One end of the junction varies from germline; a read error may be responsible. The CDR3 DNA follows: TGTGCCAGCAGCTCCCCTTGGACCGGGGAGCTGTTTTTT. The encoded protein is CASSSPWTGELFF. The chain combines TRBV5-1 with TRBJ2-2; the D is unclear. The CDR3 runs to 13 residues. Germline lookup yields CDR1 SGHRS and CDR2 YFSETQ.

This clonotype was seen repeatedly, ten times or more. The chain uses TRBV7-8 and TRBJ2-7; D ambiguous. V was pared by 4 bases and J by 2 bases, with 12 bases between. CDR3 length: 14 residues. Per the germline V gene, CDR1 is SGHVS and CDR2 is FQNEAQ. CDR3 sequence: CASSSQTGAYEQYF. Written as DNA, the CDR3 is TGTGCCAGCAGCTCCCAGACCGGCGCCTACGAGCAGTACTTC.